What follows are 14 T cell receptor beta chains derived from one specimen sequenced in a study of molecular identifiers for immune sequencing clone quantification. TCRdb analysed the PCR reads with MiXCR anew, one entry per CDR3 protein. The data contain around 460,000 distinct CDR3 sequences, 20% to 25% of them singletons. The sequenced sample consisted of naive CD8+ T cells from blood, with Jurkat cell RNA spiked in. The subset was: FACS-sorted CD8+CD4-CCR7+CD45RA+ naive T cells. The receptors were sampled from a human donor in good health. Some libraries in this study had Jurkat cell RNA spiked in.

This clonotype was counted between two and nine times. This sequence joins TRBV7-9 and TRBJ2-1; 7 positions agree with TRBD2. Per germline, CDR1 SEHNR and CDR2 FQNEAQ (reference sequence). Trimming at V came to 5 bases and at J to 8 bases, leaving 12 bases not matched to a gene. CDR3 size: 15 residues. CDR3 residues: CASSLRLGGRDEQFF. The CDR3 nucleotides are TGTGCCAGCAGCCTCCGGTTGGGGGGGAGGGATGAGCAGTTCTTC.

In the case of this clonotype: A single base separates this from a much larger clone, so it may be a read error. V and J are TRBV7-6 and TRBJ2-3, with TRBD2 matching 8 bases. This CDR3 is built from 16 residues. Germline values: CDR1 SGHVS, CDR2 FNYEAQ. CDR3 protein: CASCLVTRGGTDTQYF. The CDR3 DNA is TGTGCCAGCTGCTTAGTGACGCGGGGGGGCACAGATACGCAGTATTTT.

The chain couples TRBV4-1 to TRBJ1-1; no firm D call. The germline V gene encodes CDR1 MGHRA and CDR2 YSYEKL. The germline V and J ends were trimmed by 0 bases and 5 bases, with 7 bases remaining between them. This CDR3 is built from 13 residues. CDR3 sequence reads: CASSQDRRTEAFF. In DNA, the CDR3 is TGCGCCAGCAGCCAAGATCGGAGAACTGAAGCTTTCTTT.

Note on this clonotype: Since a much larger clone is just one base distant, this may be a read error. V gene TRBV4-2 combines with J gene TRBJ2-4, with 7 bases fitting TRBD2. The CDR3 runs to 15 residues. Per the germline V gene, CDR1 is LGHNA and CDR2 is YNFKEQ. CDR3 nucleotides: TGTGCCAGCAGCCAAGGGACGGGGGGTCAAAACATTCGGTACTTC. Encoded protein: CASSQGTGGQNIRYF.

This clonotype was picked up many times. V gene TRBV6-6 combines with J gene TRBJ2-3; D tentatively fits TRBD1 or TRBD2 (6 bases each). Deletions cut 4 bases from V and 2 bases from J, with 13 bases between. The V gene's germline CDR1 is MNHNY and CDR2 SVGAGI (reference sequence). This CDR3 has 15 residues. The CDR3 loop reads CASSWSGGYTDTQYF. DNA for the CDR3: TGTGCCAGCAGTTGGTCCGGGGGCTACACAGATACGCAGTATTTT.

The V call is TRBV12-3 or TRBV12-4, the J call TRBJ2-7; D remains ambiguous. CDR3 length equals 15 residues. V shed 6 bases and J shed 5 bases, with 20 bases lying between them. The CDR3 DNA reads TGTGCCAGCAGCCGAAGACCCGACGGCCTGGACGAGCAGTACTTC. It yields the protein CASSRRPDGLDEQYF.

This chain links TRBV27 with TRBJ2-3, with 9 bases aligning to TRBD2. CDR3 length: 18 amino acids. CDR1 is MNHEY, CDR2 SMNVEV, per germline (reference sequence). V shed 4 bases and J 0 bases; nucleotides not matched to a gene: 11. CDR3 bases: TGTGCCAGCAGTTGGGGGCTAGCGGGATCCACTAGCACAGATACGCAGTATTTT. It translates to CASSWGLAGSTSTDTQYF.

This clonotype turned up a few times. The chain employs TRBV6-2 or TRBV6-3 and TRBJ2-3, with TRBD2 matching over 12 bases. J was trimmed by 0 bases and V by 0 bases; bases with no gene match: 4. In germline, CDR1 is MNHEY, CDR2 SVGEGT. The CDR3 contains 18 residues. For the CDR3, the DNA is TGTGCCAGCAGTTACTCCCCTAGCGGGGGGGAGAGCACAGATACGCAGTATTTT. Amino acid sequence: CASSYSPSGGESTDTQYF.

This clonotype has only a few counts. The chain carries TRBV20-1 and TRBJ2-2, with TRBD2 as a possible D gene (6 bases). V dropped 0 bases and J dropped 1 base, with 12 bases sitting between them. The CDR3 has 16 residues. Germline CDR1 and CDR2: DFQATT and SNEGSKA (reference sequence). CDR3 amino acids: CSARDPLAENTGELFF. The CDR3 bases are TGCAGTGCTAGAGATCCCTTAGCGGAGAACACCGGGGAGCTGTTTTTT.

This clonotype was observed a handful of times. One end of the junction is discordant with germline, which a read error may explain. The genes are TRBV14 and TRBJ1-4; D unresolved. CDR1 and CDR2 (germline): SGHDN, FVKESK. The CDR3 spans 15 residues. In DNA, the CDR3 is TGTGCCAGCAGCCCATACGCAGTGCCTAATGAAAAACTGTCTTTT. It translates to CASSPYAVPNEKLSF.

With regard to this clonotype: A much larger clone differs from this one at a single base, so this may be a read error. The chain is built from TRBV5-1 and TRBJ1-1; D is undetermined. This CDR3 is built from 12 residues. V was trimmed by 4 bases and J by 6 bases, leaving 10 bases between them. Looked up from germline, CDR1 is SGHRS and CDR2 is YFSETQ. CDR3 sequence (DNA): TGCGCCAGCAGCCCCGCCGGGTCTGAAGCTTTCTTT. It translates to CASSPAGSEAFF.

The chain is built from TRBV3-1 and TRBJ2-3; 11 nucleotides match TRBD2. Germline CDR1 reads LGHDT; CDR2 reads YNNKEL (reference sequence). The length of the CDR3 is 14 residues. V shed 7 bases, J shed 4 bases, and the junction held 4 bases outside the gene matches. CDR3 in amino acids: CASMTSGAPDTQYF. The DNA for the CDR3 is TGTGCCAGCATGACTAGCGGGGCTCCAGATACGCAGTATTTT.

The chain has TRBV6-2 or TRBV6-3 and TRBJ2-5; D is uncertain. The CDR3 consists of 12 residues. Germline assignment: CDR1 MNHEY and CDR2 SVGEGT. V dropped 5 bases and J dropped 5 bases, with 9 bases sitting between them. CDR3 loop: CASSTDGETQYF. DNA of the CDR3: TGTGCCAGCAGTACGGACGGGGAGACCCAGTACTTC.

This clonotype appeared a few times. This chain joins TRBV27 and TRBJ2-7, with D perhaps matching TRBD1 (5 bases). This CDR3 has 13 residues. Trimming left V 6 bases short and J 5 bases short, with 14 bases between. Germline values: CDR1 MNHEY, CDR2 SMNVEV (reference sequence). In nucleotides, the CDR3 is TGTGCCAGCAGCCCCAACCCCAGGGACGAGCAGTACTTC. It encodes CASSPNPRDEQYF.